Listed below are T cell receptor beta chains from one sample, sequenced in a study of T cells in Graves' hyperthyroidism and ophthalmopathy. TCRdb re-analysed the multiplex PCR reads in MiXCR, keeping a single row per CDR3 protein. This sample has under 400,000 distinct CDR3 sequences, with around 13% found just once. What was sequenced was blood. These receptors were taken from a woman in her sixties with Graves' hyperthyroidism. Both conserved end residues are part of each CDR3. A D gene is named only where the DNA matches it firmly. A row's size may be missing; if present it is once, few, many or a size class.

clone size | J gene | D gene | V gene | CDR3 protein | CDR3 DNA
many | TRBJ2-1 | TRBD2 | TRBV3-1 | CASSQDLASGLHSYNEQFF | TGTGCCAGCAGCCAAGATTTAGCTAGCGGGCTCCACTCCTACAATGAGCAGTTCTTC
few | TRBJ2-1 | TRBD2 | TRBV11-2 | CASSIRSGSIFNEQFF | TGTGCCAGCAGCATCCGTAGCGGGAGTATATTCAATGAGCAGTTCTTC
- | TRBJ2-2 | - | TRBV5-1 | CASGLGRSTNTGELFF | TGCGCCAGCGGCCTAGGGAGGTCAACGAACACCGGGGAGCTGTTTTTT
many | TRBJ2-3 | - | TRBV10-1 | CASSDPGVGTDTQYF | TGCGCCAGCAGTGACCCAGGGGTTGGCACAGATACGCAGTATTTT
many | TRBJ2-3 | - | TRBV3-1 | CASSQDRQSTDTQYF | TGTGCCAGCAGCCAAGATCGTCAATCCACAGATACGCAGTATTTT
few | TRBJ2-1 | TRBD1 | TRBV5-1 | CASSELNLDRAPSSNNEQFF | TGCGCCAGCAGCGAACTTAACCTCGACAGGGCCCCCAGTTCTAACAATGAGCAGTTCTTC
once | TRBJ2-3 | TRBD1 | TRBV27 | CASRQAVGGTGGIDMQYF | TGTGCCAGCAGGCAAGCTGTAGGGGGGACAGGGGGCATAGATATGCAGTATTTT
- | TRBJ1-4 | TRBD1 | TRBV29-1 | CSAGQESEKLFF | TGCAGCGCGGGACAGGAGTCAGAAAAACTGTTTTTT
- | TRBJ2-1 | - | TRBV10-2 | CASSESRGLYNEQFF | TGCGCCAGCAGTGAGTCCCGCGGCCTCTACAATGAGCAGTTCTTC
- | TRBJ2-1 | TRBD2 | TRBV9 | CASSVASGEYNEQFF | TGTGCCAGCAGCGTAGCCAGCGGGGAGTACAATGAGCAGTTCTTC
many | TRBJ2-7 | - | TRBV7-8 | CASSPHVSSYEQYF | TGTGCCAGCAGCCCACACGTCAGCTCCTACGAGCAGTACTTC
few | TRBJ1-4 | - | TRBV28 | CASSSGQTNEKLFF | TGTGCCAGCAGCTCCGGACAGACAAATGAAAAACTGTTTTTT
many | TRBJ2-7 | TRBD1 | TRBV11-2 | CASSLVGQGYEQYF | TGTGCCAGCAGCTTAGTCGGACAGGGGTACGAGCAGTACTTC
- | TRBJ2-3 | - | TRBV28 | CASSLVGSSTDTQYF | TGTGCCAGCAGTTTAGTGGGATCCAGCACAGATACGCAGTATTTT
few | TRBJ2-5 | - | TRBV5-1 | CASSLGVQTQYF | TGCGCCAGCAGCTTGGGGGTCCAGACCCAGTACTTC
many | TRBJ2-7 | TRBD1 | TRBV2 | CASRSSDRGHEQYF | TGTGCCAGCAGATCTTCCGACAGGGGGCACGAGCAGTACTTC
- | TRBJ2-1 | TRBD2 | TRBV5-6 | CASAGGQYNEQFF | TGTGCCAGCGCGGGAGGGCAGTACAATGAGCAGTTCTTC
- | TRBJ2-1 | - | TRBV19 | CASSSGETYNEQFF | TGTGCCAGTAGTAGCGGCGAAACCTACAATGAGCAGTTCTTC
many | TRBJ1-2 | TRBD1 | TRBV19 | CASRDRSGIGYGYTF | TGTGCCAGTCGGGACAGATCAGGGATTGGCTATGGCTACACCTTC
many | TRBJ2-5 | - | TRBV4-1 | CASSSDAAGETQYF | TGCGCCAGCAGCTCCGACGCAGCGGGAGAGACCCAGTACTTC
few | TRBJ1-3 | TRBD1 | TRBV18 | CASSAGTGNTGNTIYF | TGTGCCAGCTCGGCCGGGACAGGGAACACTGGAAACACCATATATTTT
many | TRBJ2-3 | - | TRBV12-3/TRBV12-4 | CASSLGQGFDTQYF | TGTGCCAGCAGTTTAGGGCAGGGGTTCGATACGCAGTATTTT
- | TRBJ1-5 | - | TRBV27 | CASSRTVNSNQPQHF | TGTGCCAGCAGTAGGACAGTTAATAGCAATCAGCCCCAGCATTTT
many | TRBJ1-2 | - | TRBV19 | CASSIGLRQEGGYTF | TGTGCCAGTAGTATTGGCCTCCGACAGGAGGGGGGCTACACCTTC
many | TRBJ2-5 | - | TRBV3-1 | CASSQSRDQAQYF | TGTGCCAGCAGCCAATCCCGGGACCAAGCACAGTACTTC
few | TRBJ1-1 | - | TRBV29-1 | CSAPGSNTEAFF | TGCAGCGCCCCGGGTTCGAACACTGAAGCTTTCTTT
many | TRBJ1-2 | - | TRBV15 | CATSIPGSYGYTF | TGTGCCACCAGCATTCCGGGGAGTTATGGCTACACCTTC
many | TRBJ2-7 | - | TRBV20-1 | CSALGPDGYEQYF | TGCAGTGCCCTGGGACCCGACGGCTACGAGCAGTACTTC
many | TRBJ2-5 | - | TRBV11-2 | CASSPRRGSGIQETQYF | TGTGCCAGCAGCCCACGGAGGGGGAGCGGAATCCAAGAGACCCAGTACTTC
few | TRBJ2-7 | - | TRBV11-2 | CASSSPNKGGGNEQYF | TGTGCCAGCAGCTCCCCGAACAAGGGGGGAGGTAACGAGCAGTACTTC
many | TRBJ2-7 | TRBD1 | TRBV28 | CASSSTGTGGFYEQYF | TGTGCCAGCAGTTCAACCGGGACAGGGGGTTTCTACGAGCAGTACTTC
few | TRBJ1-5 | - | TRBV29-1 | CSATDGIEPQHF | TGCAGCGCCACCGACGGGATTGAGCCCCAGCATTTT
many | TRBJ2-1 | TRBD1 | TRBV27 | CASSLPGTAYNEQFF | TGTGCCAGCAGTTTGCCCGGGACAGCCTACAATGAGCAGTTCTTC
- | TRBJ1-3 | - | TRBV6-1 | CASSLHRDYDGNTIYF | TGTGCCAGCAGTCTACACCGGGACTACGATGGAAACACCATATATTTT
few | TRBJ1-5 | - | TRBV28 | CASSEVTGPNQPQHF | TGTGCCAGCAGTGAAGTGACAGGCCCCAATCAGCCCCAGCATTTT
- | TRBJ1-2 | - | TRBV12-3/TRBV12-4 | CASSLTGRGYTF | TGTGCCAGCAGTCTGACAGGCCGGGGCTACACCTTC
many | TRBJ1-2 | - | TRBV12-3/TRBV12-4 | CASSIRQETYGYTF | TGTGCCAGCAGTATCCGACAGGAGACCTATGGCTACACCTTC
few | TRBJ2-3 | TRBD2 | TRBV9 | CASSPSSGAPDTQYF | TGTGCCAGCAGCCCGAGCAGCGGGGCCCCAGATACGCAGTATTTT
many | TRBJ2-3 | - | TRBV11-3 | CASSLISDTQYF | TGTGCCAGCAGCTTAATAAGTGATACGCAGTATTTT
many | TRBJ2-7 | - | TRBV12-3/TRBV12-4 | CASSYDGPYEQYF | TGTGCCAGCAGTTACGACGGTCCCTACGAGCAGTACTTC
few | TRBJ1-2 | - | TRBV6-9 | CASSYDQGLGYTF | TGTGCCAGCAGTTACGATCAGGGGTTGGGCTACACCTTC
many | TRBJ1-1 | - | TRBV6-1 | CASSGGGWNTEAFF | TGTGCCAGCAGTGGGGGGGGCTGGAACACTGAAGCTTTCTTT
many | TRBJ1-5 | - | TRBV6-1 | CASSDPGLGQPQHF | TGTGCCAGCAGTGACCCAGGGCTCGGTCAGCCCCAGCATTTT
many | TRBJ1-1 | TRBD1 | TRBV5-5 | CASRHRGSVETEAFF | TGTGCCAGCAGACACAGGGGAAGTGTAGAGACTGAAGCTTTCTTT
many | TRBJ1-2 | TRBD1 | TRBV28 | CASGRTGNYGYTF | TGTGCCAGCGGCCGGACAGGGAACTATGGCTACACCTTC
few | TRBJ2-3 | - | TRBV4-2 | CASSQDPAADTQYF | TGTGCCAGCAGCCAAGATCCTGCCGCAGATACGCAGTATTTT
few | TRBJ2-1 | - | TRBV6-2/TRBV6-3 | CASKDSYNEQFF | TGTGCCAGCAAGGACTCCTACAATGAGCAGTTCTTC
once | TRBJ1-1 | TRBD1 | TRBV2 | CASHRDRGETEAFF | TGTGCCAGCCACCGGGACAGGGGAGAAACTGAAGCTTTCTTT
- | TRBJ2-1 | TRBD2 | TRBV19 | CASSIGAGAHNEQSF | TGTGCCAGTAGTATCGGAGCGGGGGCCCACAATGAGCAGTCCTTC
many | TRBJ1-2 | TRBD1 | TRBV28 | CASSPGQGASYGYTF | TGTGCCAGCAGTCCGGGACAGGGGGCCTCCTATGGCTACACCTTC
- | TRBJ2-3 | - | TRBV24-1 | CATSDWGRWSPDTQYF | TGTGCCACCAGTGATTGGGGGAGGTGGAGCCCAGATACGCAGTATTTT
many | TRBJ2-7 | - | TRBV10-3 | CAINKGMGYEQYF | TGTGCCATCAATAAGGGTATGGGCTACGAGCAGTACTTC
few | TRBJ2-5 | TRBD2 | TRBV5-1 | CASSSLTSGSKETQYF | TGCGCCAGCAGCTCACTCACTAGCGGGAGTAAAGAGACCCAGTACTTC
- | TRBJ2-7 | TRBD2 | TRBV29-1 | CSVDIHPGLVVFSAVGEQYF | TGCAGCGTTGATATACACCCGGGACTAGTCGTTTTTTCGGCTGTGGGCGAGCAGTACTTC
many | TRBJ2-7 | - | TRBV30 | CAWRAQGRASGEQYF | TGTGCCTGGAGGGCTCAGGGCAGAGCTTCGGGCGAGCAGTACTTC
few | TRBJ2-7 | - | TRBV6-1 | CASSRSDGQDEQYF | TGTGCCAGCAGTAGATCGGACGGCCAGGACGAGCAGTACTTC
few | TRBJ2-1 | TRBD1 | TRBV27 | CASSRPGQGAHEQFF | TGTGCCAGCAGCCGCCCGGGACAGGGGGCCCATGAGCAGTTCTTC
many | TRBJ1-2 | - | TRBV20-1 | CSAHRGTGPAGGYTF | TGCAGTGCTCATAGAGGGACTGGTCCCGCGGGTGGCTACACCTTC
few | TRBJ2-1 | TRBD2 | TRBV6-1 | CASTDGTSNNEQFF | TGTGCCAGCACCGACGGGACTAGTAACAATGAGCAGTTCTTC
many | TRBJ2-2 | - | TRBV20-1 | CSARARANTGELFF | TGCAGTGCTAGAGCCAGGGCGAACACCGGGGAGCTGTTTTTT